One and the same sample provided the 10 T cell receptor beta chains below, sequenced in a study of cytomegalovirus exposure and HLA in healthy donors. The study ran its PCR with 60 Vbeta and 13 Jbeta primers. Here immunoSEQ multiplex PCR was the method, and the copy in TCRdb shows in-frame clones only, minus some. The table lists 150,000 to 200,000 clones, roughly 86% of them singletons. Sequencing was performed on PBMCs. These receptors were taken from a girl between 10 and 17 years old in good health and CMV-seropositive.

This rearrangement joins TRBV5-8 to TRBJ2-7, with 8 bases that match TRBD1. After removal of 6 bases from V and 2 bases from J, the junction contained 10 bases not matched to a gene. The CDR3 has 15 amino acids. Germline CDR1 and CDR2: SGHTS and YDEGEE. CDR3 amino acids: CASKHDRGGTYEQYF. CDR3 nucleotide sequence: TGTGCCAGCAAGCATGACAGGGGAGGAACCTACGAGCAGTACTTC.

The V and J genes are TRBV5-4 and TRBJ2-7; no clear D gene. CDR3 length: 13 residues. Trimming pared 2 bases from V and 1 base from J, leaving 7 bases between. In germline, CDR1 is SGHNT, CDR2 YYREEE (reference sequence). CDR3 nucleotide sequence: TGTGCCAGCAGCTTCGGGTCTTCCTACGAGCAGTACTTC. It translates to CASSFGSSYEQYF.

The rearrangement uses TRBV25-1 and TRBJ1-1, with 9 bases identical to TRBD1. CDR1 and CDR2 (germline): MGHDK, SYGVNS. J gave up 6 bases and V 6 bases, and 2 bases lay outside the gene matches. The CDR3 is made up of 12 amino acids. The CDR3 DNA reads as TGTGCCAGCAGGGGACAGGGCGCTGAAGCTTTCTTT. Its translation is CASRGQGAEAFF.

The V gene is TRBV10-3, the J gene TRBJ2-7; no reliable D call. This CDR3 has 12 residues. The V and J ends lost 4 bases and 0 bases respectively, with 4 bases between them. Germline V gene sequence: CDR1 ENHRY, CDR2 SYGVKD. CDR3 loop: CAISAISYEQYF. CDR3 coding DNA: TGTGCCATCAGTGCAATCTCCTACGAGCAGTACTTC.

J is TRBJ1-5 and V is TRBV5-5; tentative D call: TRBD1 (5 bases). The V end was cut by 4 bases, the J end by 4 bases, with 15 bases between. The CDR3 has 15 amino acids. The germline V gene has CDR1 SGHKS and CDR2 YYEKEE (reference sequence). The CDR3 DNA reads TGTGCCAGCAGCGTAACCTTTTCAGGGAATCAGCCCCAGCATTTT. This encodes CASSVTFSGNQPQHF.

This clone occurred once. The J gene is TRBJ1-1, the V gene TRBV5-1; the D is unclear. The CDR3 extends over 14 amino acids. From germline, CDR1 is SGHRS and CDR2 YFSETQ. V was shortened by 4 bases and J by 1 base, with 11 bases between the two germline ends. The CDR3 region is CASSRGLTNTEAFF. The CDR3 DNA reads TGCGCCAGCAGCCGGGGATTGACGAACACTGAAGCTTTCTTT.

The CDR3 region has the DNA TGTGCCAGCAGACCCGACAGGACGGACAATCAGCCCCAGCATTTT. This codes for CASRPDRTDNQPQHF. The rearrangement uses TRBV6-5 and TRBJ1-5, with D perhaps matching TRBD1 (6 bases). CDR1 and CDR2 from the germline V gene are MNHEY and SVGAGI. The CDR3 runs to 15 residues. Trimming shortened V by 6 bases and J by 3 bases, and 15 bases separated the two germline ends.

The genes are TRBV7-9 and TRBJ2-3; D call uncertain. V was pared by 1 base and J by 2 bases, with 16 bases between. This CDR3 region has 17 residues. Germline assignment: CDR1 SEHNR and CDR2 FQNEAQ (reference sequence). The CDR3: CASSLGTFRGSTDTQYF. The CDR3 DNA reads TGTGCCAGCAGCTTAGGTACTTTTCGAGGCTCCACAGATACGCAGTATTTT.

The chain joins TRBV6-1 to TRBJ1-1; maybe TRBD1 (5 bases). Deletions cut 1 base from V and 4 bases from J, with 13 bases between. This CDR3 spans 15 amino acids. Germline V lookup: CDR1 MNHNS, CDR2 SASEGT. CDR3 nucleotides: TGTGCCAGCAGTGAAGGCGGGGGTTCAGGCACTGAAGCTTTCTTT. Its protein product is CASSEGGGSGTEAFF.

This chain connects TRBV29-1 to TRBJ1-1, with no clear D. The germline gives CDR1 SQVTM, CDR2 ANQGSEA. Trimming left V 2 bases short and J 1 base short, with 17 bases between. The CDR3 has 16 residues. The CDR3 here is CSVEPTGGWGNTEAFF. For the CDR3, the DNA is TGCAGCGTTGAACCAACCGGAGGGTGGGGGAACACTGAAGCTTTCTTT. The full variable domain, with the rest looked up from reference TRBV29-1 and TRBJ1-1, is SAVISQKPSRDICQRGTSLTIQCQVDSQVTMMFWYRQQPGQSLTLIATANQGSEATYESGFVIDKFPISRPNLTFSTLTVSNMSPEDSSIYLCSVEPTGGWGNTEAFFGQGTRLTVV.